This TCR beta chain was identified during a study of cytomegalovirus exposure and HLA in healthy donors. Germline V gene lookup returns CDR1 MGHDK and CDR2 SYGVNS. J gave up 6 bases and V 6 bases, and 5 bases lay outside the gene matches. This CDR3 comprises 13 residues. The study's findings and limits: Reportedly, cytomegalovirus status was diagnosed with high sensitivity and specificity. Some TCR beta chains (more than 150 of them) were listed as cytomegalovirus-associated.

Sequenced by immunoSEQ multiplex PCR; TCRdb stores in-frame clones only, minus some. The data contain about 130,000 clones, approximately 84% of them singletons. This clone appeared once. The antigen remains undetermined. The TCR was taken from a man aged 30 to 45 in good health and CMV-seropositive. Material for sequencing was PBMCs. The rearrangement joins TRBV25-1 to TRBJ2-1; 7 bases are a match to TRBD1. The DNA for the CDR3 is TGTGCCAGCAGCCGAGACAGGGCCAATGAGCAGTTCTTC. This gives the protein CASSRDRANEQFF.